The T cell receptor beta chain described here comes from a study of blood T cell repertoires in COVID-19. Study information: Acute-phase and convalescent COVID-19 samples originated in the United States, Italy and Spain.

Only in-frame clones appear in the TCRdb table, and some are missing; sequencing was by immunoSEQ multiplex PCR. The data contain about 180,000 clones, approximately 80% of them singletons. The ends were cut back, 4 bases at V and 0 bases at J, with 10 bases in the middle. The CDR3 spans 14 residues. Germline CDR1 and CDR2: LNHDA and SQIVND (reference sequence). Adults between about 18 and 95 years of age took part from 20 to 25 US areas. Cohort allocation depended upon clinical history that participants reported. Donors of Cohort 3 who recovered were those that had two negative PCRs, clearance, or symptom resolution.

Input material: PBMCs or T cells enriched from blood (not recorded which). The V gene is TRBV19, the J gene TRBJ2-7, with D possibly TRBD1 on 6 matching bases. This receptor was obtained from a man aged 50-60 years who had recovered from COVID-19. CDR3 nucleotide sequence: TGTGCCAGTAGTAAGCTACAGGGCTCCTACGAGCAGTACTTC. It codes for CASSKLQGSYEQYF.